This T cell receptor beta chain comes out of a study of OX40 agonist ivuxolimab in advanced cancers. Study summary: Dose-escalation cases comprised hepatocellular carcinoma, melanoma, renal cell or head and neck cancer. From 23 to 79 years was the age range, with a mean of approximately 63 years, and roughly 83% were male. A partial response was reached by three patients: one with hepatocellular carcinoma and two with cutaneous melanoma.

The protocol was immunoSEQ multiplex PCR, while the TCRdb copy is restricted to in-frame clones and leaves out a portion. The table has 15,000 to 20,000 clones, around 67% seen once. The CDR3 consists of 15 residues. The V gene's germline CDR1 is LNHDA and CDR2 SQIVND (reference sequence). Trimming stripped 3 bases from V and 4 bases from J, with 15 bases between. The source material was CD4+ or CD8+ T cells sorted from blood, sampled in a trial of the OX40 agonist ivuxolimab. This receptor was identified in an adult with an advanced solid tumor such as melanoma, head and neck, liver or kidney cancer. The genes are TRBV19 and TRBJ1-1; a weak D match, TRBD1 (6 bases). CDR3 sequence (DNA): TGTGCCAGTAGTATTAGAGGGGGAGGAGCCACTGAAGCTTTCTTT. It yields the protein CASSIRGGGATEAFF.